These 20 T cell receptor beta chains came from one sample sequenced in a study of shared T cell receptors in the human thymus. Profiled with immunoSEQ multiplex PCR; TCRdb holds only in-frame clones, not every one. The top ten clones hold about 0.0098% of a sample with roughly 710,000 clones, approximately 85% of them seen once. These data also formed part of another study, on human thymus T cells.

Sample: thymocytes. All receptors derive from a girl under two years old with a congenital heart defect.

This chain's CDR3 is CASSQDPGQGVEQGRSPLHF. CDR3 sequence (DNA): TGCGCCAGCAGCCAAGACCCGGGACAGGGGGTAGAGCAAGGTCGTTCACCCCTCCACTTT. The chain uses TRBV4-3 and TRBJ1-6, with 11 bases matching TRBD1. Germline V gives CDR1 LGHNA, CDR2 YSLEER. With V trimmed by 0 bases and J by 9 bases, 16 bases remained unmatched. The CDR3 spans 20 residues.

The chain employs TRBV6-5 and TRBJ2-3; TRBD2 aligns across 9 bases. The CDR3 length is 15 residues. The junction had 5 bases not matched to a gene; V was cut back by 6 bases and J by 1 base. Germline loops: CDR1 MNHEY, CDR2 SVGAGI. The CDR3 DNA is TGTGCCAGCAGACCTAGCGGGGACTGCACAGATACGCAGTATTTT. Residues: CASRPSGDCTDTQYF.

The V gene is TRBV6-6, the J gene TRBJ1-5; tentative D call: TRBD1 (6 bases). The CDR3 sequence is 15 residues long. Germline lookup yields CDR1 MNHNY and CDR2 SVGAGI (reference sequence). With 7 bases removed from V and 0 bases from J, the gap between germline ends came to 13 bases. As DNA, the CDR3 is TGTGCCAGCACCATTGGACAGCCTAGCAATCAGCCCCAGCATTTT. It yields the protein CASTIGQPSNQPQHF.

There are a few counts of this clone. The chain carries TRBV7-9 and TRBJ1-2, with 7 bases lining up with TRBD1. With 3 bases clipped from V and 1 base from J, the junction kept 11 bases outside the gene matches. The germline V gene has CDR1 SEHNR and CDR2 FQNEAQ (reference sequence). The CDR3 runs to 17 residues. The CDR3 region is CASSFPKVTGVNYGYTF. CDR3 sequence (DNA): TGTGCCAGCAGCTTCCCCAAGGTCACAGGGGTTAACTATGGCTACACCTTC.

The J gene is TRBJ2-2, the V gene TRBV7-9; D perhaps matches TRBD1 (6 bases). This CDR3 spans 15 amino acids. V gave up 5 bases and J gave up 3 bases, with 13 bases separating them. Germline lookup yields CDR1 SEHNR and CDR2 FQNEAQ (reference sequence). The CDR3 bases are TGTGCCAGCAGCGTCCGGGACACCGACACCGGGGAGCTGTTTTTT. Its protein product is CASSVRDTDTGELFF.

V usage is TRBV6-6 and J usage is TRBJ1-4, with 10 bases fitting TRBD1. Germline assignment: CDR1 MNHNY and CDR2 SVGAGI (reference sequence). This CDR3 contains 15 residues. The V and J ends lost 1 base and 11 bases, in that order; junction bases with no gene match: 7. As DNA, the CDR3 is TGTGCCAGCAGTTACTTAGACGGGACAGGGGACAAACTGTTTTTT. It is translated as CASSYLDGTGDKLFF.

V is TRBV27 and J is TRBJ1-1, with a weak D call TRBD1 (6 bases). V lost 5 bases and J 7 bases, leaving 20 bases between the germline ends. Germline V gene sequence: CDR1 MNHEY, CDR2 SMNVEV (reference sequence). This CDR3 spans 15 amino acids. The CDR3 DNA reads as TGTGCCAGCAGTCTCACAGTTTTAAGGGGGGGTGAAGCTTTCTTT. This sequence encodes CASSLTVLRGGEAFF.

CDR3 protein: CASSQERPNRDTGNTIYF. The CDR3 DNA follows: TGCGCCAGCAGCCAAGAAAGGCCTAACCGGGACACTGGAAACACCATATATTTT. The rearrangement uses TRBV4-1 and TRBJ1-3; D perhaps matches TRBD1 (6 bases). V was pared by 0 bases and J by 2 bases, with 17 bases between. This CDR3 has 18 amino acids. Per germline, CDR1 MGHRA and CDR2 YSYEKL.

The CDR3 protein is CASSGAGFNSPLHF. The CDR3 nucleotides read TGTGCCAGCAGTGGCGCAGGGTTCAATTCACCCCTCCACTTT. The J gene is TRBJ1-6, the V gene TRBV25-1, with a possible D match to TRBD1 (5 bases). The V gene lost 4 bases and the J gene lost 7 bases, with 11 bases spanning the gap. CDR3 length: 14 residues. In germline, CDR1 is MGHDK, CDR2 SYGVNS.

This clone is a singleton in its sample. This chain links TRBV6-6 with TRBJ1-2; no clear D gene. V was shortened by 0 bases and J by 3 bases, with 5 bases between the two germline ends. This CDR3 is 13 amino acids long. CDR1 and CDR2 (germline): MNHNY, SVGAGI (reference sequence). The CDR3 protein is CASSYSEDYGYTF. CDR3 DNA: TGTGCCAGCAGTTACTCGGAGGACTATGGCTACACCTTC.

The rearrangement joins TRBV11-2 to TRBJ1-1, with D perhaps TRBD1 (5 bases). Germline CDR1 SGHAT, CDR2 FQNNGV. Deletions cut 1 base from V and 4 bases from J, with 25 bases between. This CDR3 comprises 19 residues. CDR3 sequence (DNA): TGTGCCAGCAGCTTAGTTCTCGCTATGGCAGGGCAATCCTCCACTGAAGCTTTCTTT. Encoded protein: CASSLVLAMAGQSSTEAFF.

The chain uses TRBV18 and TRBJ1-1, with D possibly TRBD1 on 6 matching bases. Germline lookup yields CDR1 KGHSH and CDR2 LQKENI. V was pared by 10 bases and J by 3 bases, with 12 bases between. The CDR3 spans 12 residues. In nucleotides, the CDR3 is TGTGCCACCTTTTCAGGGGACACTGAAGCTTTCTTT. It yields the protein CATFSGDTEAFF.

As regards this clone: Germline is not matched at one junction end, which may reflect a read error. This chain uses TRBV7-9 with TRBJ2-7; 12 bases line up with TRBD2. The germline gives CDR1 SEHNR, CDR2 FQNEAQ (reference sequence). The length of the CDR3 is 18 residues. CDR3 residues: CASSLAGGSPKTLYEQYF. DNA of the CDR3: TGTGCCAGCAGCCTAGCGGGGGGGTCTCCCAAAACACTCTACGAGCAGTACTTC. The variable domain in full, completed from reference TRBV7-9 and TRBJ2-7, reads DTGVSQNPRHKITKRGQNVTFRCDPISEHNRLYWYRQTLGQGPEFLTYFQNEAQLEKSRLLSDRFSAERPKGSFSTLEIQRTEQGDSAMYLCASSLAGGSPKTLYEQYFGPGTRLTVT.

The rearrangement uses TRBV7-3 and TRBJ2-1, with TRBD2 as a possible D gene (5 bases). V shed 2 bases and J shed 9 bases, with 23 bases lying between them. The CDR3 contains 17 residues. Germline loops: CDR1 SGHTA, CDR2 FQGTGA. For the CDR3, the DNA is TGTGCCAGCAGCTTATTTATCCGGGGAAGAAGATACGGTGAGCAGTTCTTC. This encodes CASSLFIRGRRYGEQFF.

The CDR3 DNA is TGCGCCAGCAGCCTAAGGACAGCTAACTATGGCTACACCTTC. Its protein is CASSLRTANYGYTF. The J gene is TRBJ1-2, the V gene TRBV5-1, with D possibly being TRBD1 (6 bases). The CDR3 extends over 14 amino acids. Germline CDR1 and CDR2: SGHRS and YFSETQ. Trimming cost V 4 bases and J 0 bases, with 10 bases left between them.

A single count supports this clone. This chain uses TRBV4-3 with TRBJ1-1; 7 nucleotides agree with TRBD1. This CDR3 is built from 13 residues. Germline-derived CDR1 and CDR2 are LGHNA and YSLEER. The junction had 3 bases not matched to a gene; V was cut back by 2 bases and J by 6 bases. The chain's CDR3 is CASSQTGAAEAFF. The CDR3 DNA sequence: TGCGCCAGCAGCCAAACAGGGGCGGCTGAAGCTTTCTTT.

This rearrangement joins TRBV2 to TRBJ1-1; TRBD1 might be the D (6 bases). Germline CDR1 and CDR2: SNHLY and FYNNEI. With 8 bases removed from V and 11 bases from J, the gap between germline ends came to 21 bases. This CDR3 has 13 amino acids. The CDR3: CASFSGGRGSAFF. The CDR3 nucleotides read TGTGCCAGCTTCTCGGGGGGGCGCGGGTCGGCTTTCTTT.

The chain couples TRBV27 to TRBJ2-2, with TRBD2 as a possible D gene (6 bases). Germline V gene data show CDR1 as MNHEY and CDR2 as SMNVEV (reference sequence). The CDR3 is 14 residues long. The germline V and J ends were trimmed by 11 bases and 6 bases, with 19 bases remaining between them. This CDR3 is CACTWGVFAGELFF. CDR3 DNA: TGTGCCTGCACATGGGGGGTGTTCGCCGGGGAGCTGTTTTTT.

This rearrangement joins TRBV6-1 to TRBJ1-4; D unclear. Germline CDR1 is MNHNS and CDR2 is SASEGT. The CDR3 length is 15 residues. Trimming took off 3 bases at V and 6 bases at J, with 14 bases between the two ends. The CDR3, as DNA: TGTGCCAGCAGTGATGGAAGGAGGCTAGATGAAAAACTGTTTTTT. This encodes CASSDGRRLDEKLFF.

This rearrangement joins TRBV2 to TRBJ2-1; 7 nucleotides align to TRBD2. The CDR3 is made up of 21 amino acids. J was trimmed by 8 bases and V by 3 bases; bases with no gene match: 28. Germline-derived CDR1 and CDR2 are SNHLY and FYNNEI. CDR3 DNA sequence: TGTGCCAGCAGTGACGGATATACGGGGGGTCCTAGCGGATACACTGGCCATGAGCAGTTCTTC. This encodes CASSDGYTGGPSGYTGHEQFF.